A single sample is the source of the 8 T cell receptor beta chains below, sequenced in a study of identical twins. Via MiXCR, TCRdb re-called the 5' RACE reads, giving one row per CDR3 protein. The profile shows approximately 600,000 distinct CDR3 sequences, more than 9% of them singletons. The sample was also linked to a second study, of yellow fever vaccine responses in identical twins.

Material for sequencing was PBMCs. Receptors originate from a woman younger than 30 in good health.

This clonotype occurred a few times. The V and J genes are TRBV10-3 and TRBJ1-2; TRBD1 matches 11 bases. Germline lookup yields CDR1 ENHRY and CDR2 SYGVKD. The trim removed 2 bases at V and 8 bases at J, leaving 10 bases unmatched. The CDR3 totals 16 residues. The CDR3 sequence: CAISEPAGQGVRGYTF. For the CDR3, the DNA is TGTGCCATCAGTGAGCCTGCGGGACAGGGGGTAAGAGGCTACACCTTC.

The CDR3 here is CASSQAGVGWEQYF. CDR3 sequence (DNA): TGCGCCAGCAGCCAAGCAGGAGTTGGGTGGGAGCAGTACTTC. V gene TRBV4-1 combines with J gene TRBJ2-7; D not resolved. CDR3 length: 14 amino acids. CDR1 and CDR2 (germline): MGHRA, YSYEKL. Trimming removed 1 base at V and 7 bases at J, with 14 bases between.

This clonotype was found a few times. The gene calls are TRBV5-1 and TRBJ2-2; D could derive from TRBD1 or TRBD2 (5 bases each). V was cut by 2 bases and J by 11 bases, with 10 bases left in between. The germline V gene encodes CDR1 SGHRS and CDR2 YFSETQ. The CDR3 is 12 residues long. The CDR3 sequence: CASSLGEPELFF. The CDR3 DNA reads TGCGCCAGCAGCTTAGGGGAGCCCGAGCTGTTTTTT.

CDR3 in amino acids: CASSQKQGILYGYTF. The CDR3 bases are TGTGCCAGCAGCCAAAAACAGGGGATTCTCTATGGCTACACCTTC. The rearrangement links TRBV13 to TRBJ1-2, with 7 bases lining up with TRBD1. Germline V gene sequence: CDR1 PRHDT, CDR2 FYEKMQ (reference sequence). The junction had 10 bases not matched to a gene; V was cut back by 5 bases and J by 4 bases. CDR3 length equals 15 residues.

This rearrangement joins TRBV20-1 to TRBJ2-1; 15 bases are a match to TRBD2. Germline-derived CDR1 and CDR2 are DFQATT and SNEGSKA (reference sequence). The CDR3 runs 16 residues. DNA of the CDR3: TGCAGCATCGGGACTAGCGGGAGGTGGGGGCACAATGAGCAGTTCTTC. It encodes CSIGTSGRWGHNEQFF.

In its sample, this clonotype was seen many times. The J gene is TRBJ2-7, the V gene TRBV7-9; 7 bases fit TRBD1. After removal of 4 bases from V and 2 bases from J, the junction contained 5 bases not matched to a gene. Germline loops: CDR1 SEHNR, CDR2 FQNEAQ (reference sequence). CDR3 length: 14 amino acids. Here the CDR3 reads CASSSQDRAYEQYF. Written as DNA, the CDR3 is TGTGCCAGCAGCTCACAAGACAGGGCCTACGAGCAGTACTTC.

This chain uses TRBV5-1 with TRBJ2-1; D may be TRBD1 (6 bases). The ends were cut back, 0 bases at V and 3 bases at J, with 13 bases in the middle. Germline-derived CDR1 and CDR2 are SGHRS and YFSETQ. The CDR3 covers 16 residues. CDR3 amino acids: CASSLDPSTGYNEQFF. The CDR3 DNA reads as TGCGCCAGCAGCTTGGACCCCTCGACAGGCTACAATGAGCAGTTCTTC.

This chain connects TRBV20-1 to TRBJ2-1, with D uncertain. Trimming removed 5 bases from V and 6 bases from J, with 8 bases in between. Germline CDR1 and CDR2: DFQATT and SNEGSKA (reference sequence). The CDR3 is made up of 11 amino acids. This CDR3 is CSAYRPNEQFF. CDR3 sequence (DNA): TGCAGTGCTTACCGACCCAATGAGCAGTTCTTC.